The TCR beta chain under discussion was sequenced for a study of T cell responses to AZD1222 COVID-19 vaccine. Profiled with immunoSEQ multiplex PCR; TCRdb holds only in-frame clones, not every one. The data hold 100,000 to 150,000 clones, with roughly 90% observed a single time. Study results and limitations: The donor cohort was predominantly white British with a female majority, and clonal diversity may have been underestimated. CD4 TCRs covered the whole spike, strongest at regions 160-218 and 743-854. The reported proportion of spike-specific TCRs targeting unmutated variant regions was nearly half.

Turning to this clone: Its target is unknown.

The CDR3 runs to 14 residues. Germline assignment: CDR1 LNHNV and CDR2 YYDKDF (reference sequence). Trimming took 1 base from V and 7 from J, leaving 11 bases between them. This specimen consisted of peripheral blood, obtained on day 0 of AZD1222 vaccination. The sequence was obtained from an adult in good health. V is TRBV15 and J is TRBJ1-5; D is possibly TRBD1 (6 bases). The CDR3 region has the DNA TGTGCCACCAGCAGAGCAGGGGTACGCCAGCCCCAGCATTTT. Translated: CATSRAGVRQPQHF.